This T cell receptor (beta chain) was identified during a study of regulatory T cells in long-lasting Graves disease. Study observations and caveats: TCR diversity in persistent Graves' patients was below that of newly diagnosed ones. TRBV28 was favored in persistent disease, as were TRBJ1-2 and TRBJ2-5.

This clonotype was picked up many times. Its antigen is as yet unknown. HTBI primers from iRepertoire and Arm-PCR of CDR3 regions yielded the TCR beta libraries. TCRdb reprocessed the multiplex PCR reads via MiXCR and lists one record per CDR3 protein. Of 680,000 or so distinct CDR3 sequences listed, roughly 16% are singletons. Time point here: newly diagnosed GD, antithyroid drugs for less than 3 months. The TCR library was prepared using RNA isolated from PBMCs. Peripheral blood, at roughly 8.4 milliliters, went into EDTA tubes. V lost 6 bases and J 2 bases, leaving 16 bases between the germline ends. This CDR3 contains 15 residues. The same specimen was also included in a second study, on T cells in Graves' hyperthyroidism and ophthalmopathy. That publication notes: Researchers found most expanded thyroid clonotypes above 0.001 in blood as well.

The starting material was peripheral blood mononuclear cells (PBMCs), obtained at new diagnosis, from a patient treated with antithyroid drugs. This clonotype originated in a woman in her twenties or thirties with Graves disease. This sequence joins TRBV12-3 or TRBV12-4 and TRBJ2-5; D is unresolved. CDR3 amino acids: CASSPVGKIQETQYF. CDR3 nucleotide sequence: TGTGCCAGCAGCCCGGTTGGGAAGATACAAGAGACCCAGTACTTC.